The source of this T cell receptor beta chain is a study of cytomegalovirus exposure and HLA in healthy donors. The study ran its PCR with 60 Vbeta and 13 Jbeta primers. Here immunoSEQ multiplex PCR was the method, and the copy in TCRdb shows in-frame clones only, minus some. This table has approximately 160,000 clones, about four fifths appearing once. General study findings and limits: An apparent linkage of common viral pathogens to several of the most significant clusters emerged in a later analysis. According to the study, around 150 TCR beta chains were cytomegalovirus-associated.

This CDR3 has 15 amino acids. Germline values: CDR1 SSHAT, CDR2 FNYEAQ (reference sequence). Healthy bone marrow donors made up the cohort. Details on this clone: Its antigen is as yet unknown. A read error may produce the germline difference seen at one junction end.

The sample was PBMCs. This TCR came from a woman in her 50s in good health and CMV-seropositive. The chain has TRBV7-7 and TRBJ2-3, with D tentatively TRBD2 (5 bases). As DNA, the CDR3 is TGTGCTAGCAGCTTAGATCACACTAGTTACGATACGCAGTATTTT. Translation gives CASSLDHTSYDTQYF.